Following are 2 T cell receptor beta chains from one sample sequenced in a study of T cells in Graves' hyperthyroidism and ophthalmopathy. The TCR beta CDR3 regions underwent amplification using RNA transcripts as the source. First-round RT-PCR of the TCR CDR3 relied on the HTBI primer set. TCRdb re-called the multiplex PCR reads with MiXCR, one entry per CDR3 protein. The data hold around 240,000 distinct CDR3 sequences, with over 15% observed a single time. The sample comprised blood. The receptors were gathered from a young woman with Graves' ophthalmopathy.

In this sample, this clonotype turned up many times. A read error may account for a junction end that differs from germline. The J gene is TRBJ2-3, the V gene TRBV7-7; TRBD2 is a possible D gene (6 bases). The CDR3 has 16 residues. The germline CDR1 and CDR2 sequences are SSHAT and FNYEAQ (reference sequence). This CDR3 is CASSLGRVREADTQYF. CDR3 bases: TGTGCTAGCAGCTTAGGGCGCGTCAGGGAGGCAGATACGCAGTATTTT.

In its sample, this clonotype was seen many times. The chain joins TRBV5-1 to TRBJ2-5; the match to TRBD1 covers 8 bases. Germline V gene lookup returns CDR1 SGHRS and CDR2 YFSETQ. The CDR3 is 16 amino acids. J was trimmed by 6 bases and V by 2 bases; bases with no gene match: 12. CDR3 residues: CASSFIRQGPKKTQYF. In DNA, the CDR3 is TGCGCCAGCAGCTTCATACGACAGGGGCCGAAAAAGACCCAGTACTTC.